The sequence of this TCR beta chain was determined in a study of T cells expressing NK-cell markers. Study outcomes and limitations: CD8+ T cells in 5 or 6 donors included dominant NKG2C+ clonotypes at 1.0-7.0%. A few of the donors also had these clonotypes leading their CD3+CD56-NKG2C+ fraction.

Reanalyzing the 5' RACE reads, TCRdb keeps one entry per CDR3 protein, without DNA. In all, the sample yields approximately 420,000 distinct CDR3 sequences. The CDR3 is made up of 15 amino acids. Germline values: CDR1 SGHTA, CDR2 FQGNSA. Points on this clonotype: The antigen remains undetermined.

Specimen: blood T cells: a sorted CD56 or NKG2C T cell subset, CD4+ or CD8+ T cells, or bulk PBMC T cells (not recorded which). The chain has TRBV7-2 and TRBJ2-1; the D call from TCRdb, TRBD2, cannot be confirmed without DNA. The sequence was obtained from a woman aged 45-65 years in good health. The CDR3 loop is CASSPWAGEANEQFF.